These 17 T cell receptor beta chains were all obtained from the same sample, sequenced in a study of tumor-infiltrating lymphocytes in localized non-small cell lung cancer. Using immunoSEQ multiplex PCR, the repertoire was profiled, and TCRdb retains in-frame clones only, with some absent. The repertoire holds under 8,500 clones, with 70% to 80% as singletons. Sample: uninvolved lung tissue not adjacent to the tumor. All receptors derive from a human donor with non-small cell lung cancer.

V and J are TRBV15 and TRBJ2-5; 7 bases line up with TRBD2. The CDR3 runs 15 residues. V shed 0 bases and J 3 bases; nucleotides not matched to a gene: 4. CDR1 LNHNV and CDR2 YYDKDF come from the germline V gene (reference sequence). The DNA for the CDR3 is TGTGCCACCAGCAGAGATTACGCGGGAGAAGAGACCCAGTACTTC. Protein sequence: CATSRDYAGEETQYF.

The chain uses TRBV11-2 and TRBJ1-5, with TRBD1 as a possible D gene (6 bases). The CDR3 sequence is 14 residues long. Germline V gene sequence: CDR1 SGHAT, CDR2 FQNNGV. With 9 bases removed from V and 6 bases from J, the gap between germline ends came to 18 bases. DNA of the CDR3: TGTGCCAGGGGGGCCGTCGAGGGGAGTCAGCCCCAGCATTTT. As protein: CARGAVEGSQPQHF.

The chain links TRBV4-2 to TRBJ2-1, with 8 bases aligning to TRBD2. V shed 3 bases and J 2 bases; nucleotides not matched to a gene: 3. Germline values: CDR1 LGHNA, CDR2 YNFKEQ. There are 15 residues in the CDR3. CDR3 bases: TGTGCCAGCAGCCACCAGCGGGAGCCCTACAATGAGCAGTTCTTC. Residues: CASSHQREPYNEQFF.

The genes are TRBV6-6 and TRBJ2-7; D is uncertain. This CDR3 region has 12 residues. Trimming removed 6 bases from V and 7 bases from J, with 13 bases in between. Germline CDR1 MNHNY, CDR2 SVGAGI (reference sequence). The CDR3 nucleotides read TGTGCCAGCAGGGACCTGGTTGAGGAGCAGTACTTC. Protein sequence: CASRDLVEEQYF.

This clone was recorded once. The chain uses TRBV11-2 and TRBJ1-5, with unresolved D. Trimming cost V 6 bases and J 7 bases, with 13 bases left between them. The germline V gene encodes CDR1 SGHAT and CDR2 FQNNGV. This CDR3 is 13 amino acids long. The DNA of the CDR3 is TGTGCCAGCAGTACCGAGGTTGGGCAGCCCCAGCATTTT. Translated: CASSTEVGQPQHF.

The table lists this clone with a count of one. The chain joins TRBV29-1 to TRBJ1-1; D is possibly TRBD1 (5 bases). The CDR3 is made up of 12 amino acids. Trimming pared 7 bases from V and 1 base from J, leaving 10 bases between. Germline CDR1 and CDR2: SQVTM and ANQGSEA. The chain's CDR3 is CSAPGRNTEAFF. The CDR3 DNA follows: TGCAGCGCTCCAGGGAGGAACACTGAAGCTTTCTTT.

The V and J genes are TRBV7-6 and TRBJ2-5, with D perhaps TRBD1 (5 bases). Germline V gene sequence: CDR1 SGHVS, CDR2 FNYEAQ. This CDR3 has 15 amino acids. Deletions cut 5 bases from V and 2 bases from J, with 15 bases between. The CDR3 DNA sequence: TGTGCCAGCAGCCCAGACAGTTCGAATCAAGAGACCCAGTACTTC. This sequence encodes CASSPDSSNQETQYF.

This chain connects TRBV11-3 to TRBJ2-7, with D perhaps TRBD1 (6 bases). The CDR3 length is 15 residues. The ends were cut back, 3 bases at V and 5 bases at J, with 17 bases in the middle. Germline V gene sequence: CDR1 SGHNT, CDR2 YENEEA. CDR3 protein: CASSLGVGDTNEQYF. CDR3 in DNA: TGTGCCAGCAGCTTGGGGGTCGGGGACACCAACGAGCAGTACTTC.

This clone was observed a few times. The genes are TRBV4-1 and TRBJ2-7, with D possibly TRBD2 on 6 matching bases. V lost 3 bases and J 6 bases, leaving 15 bases between the germline ends. Germline CDR1 reads MGHRA; CDR2 reads YSYEKL. The CDR3 contains 14 residues. In DNA, the CDR3 is TGCGCCAGCAGCCATGAGACTAGTCTCCTCGAGCAGTACTTC. Protein sequence: CASSHETSLLEQYF.

This chain links TRBV7-2 with TRBJ1-4; possibly TRBD1 for D (5 bases). V shed 2 bases and J shed 12 bases, with 19 bases lying between them. The CDR3 length is 15 residues. Germline V gene lookup returns CDR1 SGHTA and CDR2 FQGNSA. In DNA, the CDR3 is TGTGCCAGCAGCTTACAGGGCGCTAAAAACACACAACTGTTTTTT. This codes for CASSLQGAKNTQLFF. The full variable domain, completed using reference TRBV7-2 and TRBJ1-4, is GAGVSQSPSNKVTEKGKDVELRCDPISGHTALYWYRQSLGQGLEFLIYFQGNSAPDKSGLPSDRFSAERTGGSVSTLTIQRTQQEDSAVYLCASSLQGAKNTQLFFGSGTQLSVL.

Within the sample, this clone is medium-sized (0.01 to 0.1%). This sample also contains other DNA sequences that code for the same CDR3. The V gene is TRBV18, the J gene TRBJ1-1; D gene uncertain. Germline V gene sequence: CDR1 KGHSH, CDR2 LQKENI. Trimming stripped 2 bases from V and 2 bases from J, with 6 bases between. The CDR3 has 13 residues. The CDR3 sequence: CASSPMANTEAFF. CDR3 coding DNA: TGTGCCAGCTCACCAATGGCCAACACTGAAGCTTTCTTT.

The CDR3: CASSPTPNYGYTF. In DNA, the CDR3 is TGTGCCAGCAGCCCGACACCGAACTATGGCTACACCTTC. V is TRBV6-5 and J is TRBJ1-2; D is unresolved. The length of the CDR3 is 13 residues. Germline assignment: CDR1 MNHEY and CDR2 SVGAGI. V was clipped by 6 bases and J by 2 bases, with 10 bases between them.

Relative to its sample, this clone is medium-sized. CDR3 loop: CASSYGLGGRGEAFF. DNA for the CDR3: TGTGCCAGCAGTTACGGGTTGGGGGGCAGGGGTGAAGCTTTCTTT. This chain connects TRBV6-6 to TRBJ1-1; D might be TRBD1 (6 bases). Trimming shortened V by 2 bases and J by 7 bases, and 17 bases separated the two germline ends. The CDR3 loop spans 15 amino acids. Germline-derived CDR1 and CDR2 are MNHNY and SVGAGI (reference sequence).

This chain uses TRBV11-3 with TRBJ2-3; 8 bases are shared with TRBD1. The CDR3 covers 15 residues. V lost 6 bases to trimming and J lost 2 bases; unmatched junction nucleotides: 7. Germline V gives CDR1 SGHNT, CDR2 YENEEA. CDR3 in DNA: TGTGCCAGCAGGCGTACAGGGGGAAACACAGATACGCAGTATTTT. Protein: CASRRTGGNTDTQYF.

This clone was seen a handful of times. V gene TRBV28 combines with J gene TRBJ1-5; unclear D gene. Per germline, CDR1 MDHEN and CDR2 SYDVKM. Trimming took off 7 bases at V and 4 bases at J, with 11 bases between the two ends. There are 13 residues in the CDR3. The CDR3 DNA follows: TGTGCCAGCATCTACTCCGGTAATCAGCCCCAGCATTTT. Amino acids: CASIYSGNQPQHF.

The V call is TRBV10-3, the J call TRBJ2-3, with D uncertain. Germline CDR1 reads ENHRY; CDR2 reads SYGVKD. Trimming cost V 11 bases and J 2 bases, with 20 bases left between them. The length of the CDR3 is 15 residues. The CDR3: CAYSSRAASTDTQYF. DNA for the CDR3: TGTGCCTATTCTTCTAGGGCAGCTTCCACAGATACGCAGTATTTT.

This chain uses TRBV7-2 with TRBJ1-1; maybe TRBD1 (5 bases). This CDR3 is 13 amino acids long. The germline V and J ends were trimmed by 6 bases and 0 bases, with 8 bases remaining between them. Per germline, CDR1 SGHTA and CDR2 FQGNSA. CDR3 sequence: CASRGTMNTEAFF. The CDR3 nucleotides read TGTGCCAGCAGGGGGACCATGAACACTGAAGCTTTCTTT.